This TCR beta chain was recorded in a study of blood T cell repertoires in COVID-19. Germline loops: CDR1 SGHRS, CDR2 YFSETQ. Trimming took 5 bases from V and 1 from J, leaving 9 bases between them. The CDR3 length is 13 residues. TCRdb's copy holds only in-frame clones and misses some; the assay was immunoSEQ multiplex PCR. This sample has around 150,000 clones; around 75% occur once, and the top ten carry roughly 13%. The sequence was collected from an elderly woman with acute or convalescent COVID-19. The rearrangement links TRBV5-1 to TRBJ1-1; D ambiguous. Sequences were obtained from peripheral blood. As DNA, the CDR3 is TGCGCCAGCAGTCGTGCACAGAACACTGAAGCTTTCTTT. It specifies CASSRAQNTEAFF.